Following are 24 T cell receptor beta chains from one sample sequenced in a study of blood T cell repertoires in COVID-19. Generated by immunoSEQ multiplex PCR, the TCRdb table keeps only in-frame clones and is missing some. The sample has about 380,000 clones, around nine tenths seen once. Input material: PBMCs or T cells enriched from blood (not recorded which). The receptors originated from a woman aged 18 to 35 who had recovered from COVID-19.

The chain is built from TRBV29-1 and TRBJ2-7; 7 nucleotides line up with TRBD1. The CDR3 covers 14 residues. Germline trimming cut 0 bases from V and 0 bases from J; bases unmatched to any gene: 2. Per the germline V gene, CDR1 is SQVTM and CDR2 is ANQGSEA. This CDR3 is CSVEEQGVSYEQYF. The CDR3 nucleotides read TGCAGCGTTGAAGAGCAGGGGGTCTCCTACGAGCAGTACTTC.

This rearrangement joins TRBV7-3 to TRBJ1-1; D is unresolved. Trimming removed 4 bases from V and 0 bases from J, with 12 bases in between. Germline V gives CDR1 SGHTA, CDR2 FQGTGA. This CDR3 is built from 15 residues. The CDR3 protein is CASSSLGYMNTEAFF. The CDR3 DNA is TGTGCCAGCAGCTCCCTCGGGTACATGAACACTGAAGCTTTCTTT.

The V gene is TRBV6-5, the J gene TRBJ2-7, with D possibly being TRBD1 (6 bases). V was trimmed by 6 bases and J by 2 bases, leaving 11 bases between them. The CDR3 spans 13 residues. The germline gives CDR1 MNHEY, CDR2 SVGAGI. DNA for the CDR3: TGTGCCAGCAGGGGGACATCCACCTACGAGCAGTACTTC. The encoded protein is CASRGTSTYEQYF.

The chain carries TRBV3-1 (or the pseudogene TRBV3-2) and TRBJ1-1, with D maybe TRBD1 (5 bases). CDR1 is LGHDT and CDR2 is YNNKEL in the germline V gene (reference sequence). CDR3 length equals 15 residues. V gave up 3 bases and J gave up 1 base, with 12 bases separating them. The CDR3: CASSQSGLPNTEAFF. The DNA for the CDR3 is TGTGCCAGCAGCCAGTCAGGGCTGCCGAACACTGAAGCTTTCTTT.

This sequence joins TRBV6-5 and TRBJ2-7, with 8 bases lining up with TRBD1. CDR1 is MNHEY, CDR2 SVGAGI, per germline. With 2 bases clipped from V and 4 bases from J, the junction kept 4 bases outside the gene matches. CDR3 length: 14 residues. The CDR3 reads CASSYRDRLYEQYF. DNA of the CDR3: TGTGCCAGCAGTTACCGGGACAGGCTATACGAGCAGTACTTC.

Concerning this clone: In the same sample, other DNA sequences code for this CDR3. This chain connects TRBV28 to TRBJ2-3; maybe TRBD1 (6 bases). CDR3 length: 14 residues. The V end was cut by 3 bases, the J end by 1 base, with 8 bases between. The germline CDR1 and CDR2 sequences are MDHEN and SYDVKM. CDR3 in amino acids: CASSFEGGTDTQYF. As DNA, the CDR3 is TGTGCCAGCAGTTTCGAGGGGGGCACAGATACGCAGTATTTT.

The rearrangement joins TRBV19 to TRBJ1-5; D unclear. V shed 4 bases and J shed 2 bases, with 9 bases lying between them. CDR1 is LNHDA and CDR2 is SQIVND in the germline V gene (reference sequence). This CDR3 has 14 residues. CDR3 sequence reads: CASSTPYGNQPQHF. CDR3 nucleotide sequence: TGTGCCAGTAGTACCCCCTATGGCAATCAGCCCCAGCATTTT.

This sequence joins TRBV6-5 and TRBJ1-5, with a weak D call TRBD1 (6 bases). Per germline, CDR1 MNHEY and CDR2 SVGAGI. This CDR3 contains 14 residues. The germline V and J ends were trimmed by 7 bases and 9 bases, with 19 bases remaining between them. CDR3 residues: CASTPTGSLWPQHF. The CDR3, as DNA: TGTGCCAGCACCCCCACAGGGAGCCTATGGCCCCAGCATTTT.

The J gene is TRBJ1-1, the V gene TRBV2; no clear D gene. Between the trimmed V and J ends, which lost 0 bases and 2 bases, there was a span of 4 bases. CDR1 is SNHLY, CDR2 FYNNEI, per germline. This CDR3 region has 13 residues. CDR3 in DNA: TGTGCCAGCAGTGAAGCCTCCAACACTGAAGCTTTCTTT. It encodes CASSEASNTEAFF.

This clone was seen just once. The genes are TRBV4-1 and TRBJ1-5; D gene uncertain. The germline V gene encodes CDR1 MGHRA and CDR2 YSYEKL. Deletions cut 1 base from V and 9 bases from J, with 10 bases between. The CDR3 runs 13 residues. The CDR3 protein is CASSQVEFGPQHF. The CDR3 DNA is TGCGCCAGCAGCCAAGTCGAGTTTGGGCCCCAGCATTTT.

This CDR3 is CATSERRANYGYTF. In DNA, the CDR3 is TGTGCCACCAGCGAGCGGAGGGCTAACTATGGCTACACCTTC. The V and J genes are TRBV15 and TRBJ1-2; D gene uncertain. The germline V gene encodes CDR1 LNHNV and CDR2 YYDKDF (reference sequence). The CDR3 has 14 residues. The V end was cut by 5 bases, the J end by 0 bases, with 10 bases between.

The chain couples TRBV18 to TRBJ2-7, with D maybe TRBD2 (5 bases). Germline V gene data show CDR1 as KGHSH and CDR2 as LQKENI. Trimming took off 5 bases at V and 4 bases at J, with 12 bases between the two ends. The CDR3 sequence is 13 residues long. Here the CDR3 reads CASSDTTGYEQYF. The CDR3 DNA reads TGTGCCAGCTCAGATACGACGGGGTACGAGCAGTACTTC.

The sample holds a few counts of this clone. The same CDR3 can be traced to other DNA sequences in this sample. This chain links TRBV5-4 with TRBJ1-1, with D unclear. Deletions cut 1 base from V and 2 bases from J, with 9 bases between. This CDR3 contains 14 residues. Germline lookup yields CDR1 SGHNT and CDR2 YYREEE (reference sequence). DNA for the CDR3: TGTGCCAGCAGCTTGCGTAGAGGAAACACTGAAGCTTTCTTT. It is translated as CASSLRRGNTEAFF.

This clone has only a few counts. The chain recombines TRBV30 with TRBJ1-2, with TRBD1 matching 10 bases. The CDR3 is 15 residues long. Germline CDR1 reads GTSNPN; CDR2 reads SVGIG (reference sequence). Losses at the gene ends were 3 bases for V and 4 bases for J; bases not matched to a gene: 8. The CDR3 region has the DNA TGTGCCTGGAGGGTGACAGGGGGCTCCGGCTATGGCTACACCTTC. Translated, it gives CAWRVTGGSGYGYTF.

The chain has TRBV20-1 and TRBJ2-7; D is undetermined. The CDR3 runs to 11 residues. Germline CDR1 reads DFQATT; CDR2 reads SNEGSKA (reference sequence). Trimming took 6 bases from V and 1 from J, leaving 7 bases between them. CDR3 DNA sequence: TGCAGTGCCGATCGGTCCTACGAGCAGTACTTC. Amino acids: CSADRSYEQYF.

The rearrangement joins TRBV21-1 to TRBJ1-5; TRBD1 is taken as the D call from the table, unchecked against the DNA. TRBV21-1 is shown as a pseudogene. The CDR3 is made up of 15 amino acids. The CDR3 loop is CASIRGQGADQPQHF. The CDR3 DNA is TGTGCCAGCATCCGGGGGCAGGGGGCTGATCAGCCCCAGCATTTT.

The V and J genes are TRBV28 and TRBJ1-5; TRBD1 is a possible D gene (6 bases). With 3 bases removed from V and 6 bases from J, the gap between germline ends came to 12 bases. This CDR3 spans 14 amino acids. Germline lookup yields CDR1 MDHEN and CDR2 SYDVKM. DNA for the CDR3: TGTGCCAGCAGTTTGCGGGGGCTGGTTCAGCCCCAGCATTTT. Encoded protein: CASSLRGLVQPQHF.

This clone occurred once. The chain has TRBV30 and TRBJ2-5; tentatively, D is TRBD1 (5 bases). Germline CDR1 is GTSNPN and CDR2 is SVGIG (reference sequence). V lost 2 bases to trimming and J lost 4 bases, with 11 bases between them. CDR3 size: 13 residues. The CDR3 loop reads CAWSPGMTETQYF. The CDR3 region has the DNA TGTGCCTGGAGTCCAGGGATGACAGAGACCCAGTACTTC.

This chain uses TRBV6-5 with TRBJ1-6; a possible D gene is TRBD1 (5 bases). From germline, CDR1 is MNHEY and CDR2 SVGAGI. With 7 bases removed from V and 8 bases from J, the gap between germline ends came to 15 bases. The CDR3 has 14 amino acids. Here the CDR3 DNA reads TGTGCCAGCATACGGACATGGGGCGATTCACCCCTCCACTTT. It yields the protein CASIRTWGDSPLHF.

CDR3 amino acids: CASSLGNQRGYTF. The DNA of the CDR3 is TGTGCCAGCAGCTTAGGCAACCAGAGGGGCTACACCTTC. The chain has TRBV7-9 and TRBJ1-2, with D unclear. The CDR3 is 13 amino acids. V lost 1 base to trimming and J lost 8 bases, with 11 bases between them. Germline V CDR1 and CDR2: SEHNR, FQNEAQ (reference sequence).

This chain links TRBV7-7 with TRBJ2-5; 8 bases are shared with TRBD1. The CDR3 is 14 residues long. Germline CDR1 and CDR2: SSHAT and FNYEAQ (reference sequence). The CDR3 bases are TGTGCTAGCGGTACTGACAGGGGACGGGAGACCCAGTACTTC. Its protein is CASGTDRGRETQYF.

The CDR3 sequence: CASTRQETQYF. The DNA of the CDR3 is TGTGCCAGCACCCGGCAAGAGACCCAGTACTTC. The chain uses TRBV6-5 and TRBJ2-5; D gene unclear. CDR1 and CDR2 (germline): MNHEY, SVGAGI. The CDR3 extends over 11 amino acids. V shed 7 bases and J shed 2 bases, with 5 bases lying between them.

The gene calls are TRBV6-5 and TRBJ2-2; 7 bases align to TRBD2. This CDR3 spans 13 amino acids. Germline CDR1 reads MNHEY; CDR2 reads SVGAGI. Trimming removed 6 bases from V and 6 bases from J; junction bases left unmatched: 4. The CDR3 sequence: CASRERGAGELFF. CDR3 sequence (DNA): TGTGCCAGCAGGGAGCGGGGAGCCGGGGAGCTGTTTTTT.

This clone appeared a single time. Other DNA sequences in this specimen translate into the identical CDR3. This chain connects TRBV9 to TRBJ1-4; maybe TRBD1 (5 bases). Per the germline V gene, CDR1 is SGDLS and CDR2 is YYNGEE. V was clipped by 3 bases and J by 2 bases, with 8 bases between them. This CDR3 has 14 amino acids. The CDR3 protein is CASSGGATNEKLFF. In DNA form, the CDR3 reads TGTGCCAGCAGCGGGGGCGCGACTAATGAAAAACTGTTTTTT.